This T cell receptor (beta chain) was recorded in a study of T cells after yellow fever vaccination (dated by TCRdb to the late 2010s). Some background on the complete study: Libraries from fractions with low cell numbers were prepared with the SMART-Seq v4 Ultra Low Input RNA kit. Bulk TCR alpha and beta repertoires were sequenced longitudinally to track T-cell clones before and after primary and booster YFV17D yellow fever vaccination. Blood samples were taken at several timepoints before and after primary and secondary immunization, and bulk PBMC replicates and cell subsets were isolated. Two healthy male donors made up the cohort, one aged 18 to 29 years and the other aged 30 to 39 years.

TCR cDNA was synthesized by 5'RACE template switching, which introduced a universal primer site and unique molecular identifiers. Priming of cDNA synthesis was performed from both the TCR alpha and TCR beta constant segments. Library amplification involved two PCR steps, and the second step added sample barcodes and sequencing adapters. Sequencing of libraries was performed on Illumina HiSeq 2500 (2x100 bp) or NovaSeq (2x150 bp). The study's own analysis went as follows. Reads were demultiplexed and collapsed into UMI consensus sequences with MIGEC, and V(D)J alignment was performed with MiXCR. Vaccine-responding clonotypes were defined with edgeR using replicate PBMC samples, requiring FDR below 0.01 and a log2 fold change above 5 up to day 15. Each bulk clonotype was labeled CD4 or CD8 based on which sequenced repertoire, CD4 or CD8, contained the clonotype at higher abundance. The public reads were reanalyzed by TCRdb: fastp trimming at Q25, MiXCR alignment, in-frame beta chains only. Entries are consolidated by CDR3 protein sequence, retaining the most common genes and DNA. The V and J calls and clone size are TCRdb's, not the authors'. Present in this sample are more than 65,000 distinct CDR3 sequences, 7.3% of which were seen just once. The ten largest clones capture approximately 29% of the sample.

Broader findings and caveats from the paper: Compared with the primary T-cell response, the secondary T-cell response was faster but weaker, reaching its peak on day 5 rather than on day 15. Computational filtering was needed because FACS-sorted repertoires could contain abundant contaminating clonotypes from the bulk population. The study included only a couple of donors, which limits how far the findings can be generalized. Most clones expanded after primary vaccination (around 97% of CD4 and over 80% of CD8) were re-detected after the booster, suggesting that broad memory maintenance occurred. A small share of clonotypes was detected in both CD4 and CD8 compartments, with the overlap likely arising from convergent recombination.

V lost 2 bases and J lost 5 bases, and the count of bases not matched to a germline gene is 7. CDR1 is given as SGHDT and CDR2 as YYEEEE, both from the germline V gene. The CDR3 covers 15 residues, taking in both the cysteine and the phenylalanine. Of all the DNA, just the CDR3 is kept, 45 bases in frame from base 1. The sample's treatment or condition label, in plain terms: live attenuated yellow fever vaccine strain. A standard Ficoll-Paque protocol was used to isolate PBMCs from peripheral blood. Dynabeads CD4 and CD8 positive selection kits were used to isolate the CD4 and CD8 T-cell fractions. RNA was extracted with TriZol from bulk PBMCs, CD4 and CD8 fractions, and dextramer-positive and dextramer-negative fractions. With regard to this clonotype: The target of this receptor is not known. The sample holds no much larger clone one base away, and base qualities are not on file.

This receptor was obtained from a man younger than 30 who received the YFV17D yellow fever vaccine. Material: CD8+ T cells sorted from PBMCs, obtained more than 8 days after the first yellow fever vaccination. The chain joins TRBV5-6 to TRBJ2-5, with TRBD2 matching 9 junction bases. The nucleotide sequence reads as follows: TGTGCCAGCAGCTTCCCTAGCGGGGCGGGGGAGACCCAGTACTTC. Its protein product is CASSFPSGAGETQYF.